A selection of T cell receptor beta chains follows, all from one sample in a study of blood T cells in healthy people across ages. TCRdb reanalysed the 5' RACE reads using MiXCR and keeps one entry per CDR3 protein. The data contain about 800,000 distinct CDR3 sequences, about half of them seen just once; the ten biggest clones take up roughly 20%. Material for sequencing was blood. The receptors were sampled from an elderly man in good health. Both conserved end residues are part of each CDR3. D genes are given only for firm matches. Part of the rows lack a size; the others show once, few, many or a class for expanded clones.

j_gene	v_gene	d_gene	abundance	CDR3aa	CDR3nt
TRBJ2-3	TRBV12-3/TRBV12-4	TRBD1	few	CASSNGQGWKDTQYF	TGTGCCAGCAGCAATGGACAGGGGTGGAAAGATACGCAGTATTTT
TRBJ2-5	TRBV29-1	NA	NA	CSVVVQGETQYF	TGCAGCGTTGTTGTCCAGGGAGAGACCCAGTACTTC
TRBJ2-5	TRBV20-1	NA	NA	CSAGSGTYNEQYF	TGCAGTGCTGGTAGCGGAACCTACAATGAGCAGTACTTC
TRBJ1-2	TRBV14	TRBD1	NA	CASSQVGQAYGYTF	TGTGCCAGCAGCCAAGTAGGACAGGCCTATGGCTACACCTTC
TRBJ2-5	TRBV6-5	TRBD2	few	CASSFTAGTSQETQYF	TGTGCCAGCAGCTTTACTGCCGGGACTAGCCAAGAGACCCAGTACTTC
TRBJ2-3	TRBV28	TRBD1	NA	CASSLGWTGDNTDTQYF	TGTGCCAGCAGTTTAGGGTGGACAGGGGATAACACAGATACGCAGTATTTT
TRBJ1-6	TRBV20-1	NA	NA	CSASKGGRPSGSSPLHF	TGCAGTGCTAGCAAAGGGGGACGACCGAGCGGGTCCTCACCCCTCCACTTT
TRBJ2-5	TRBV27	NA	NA	CASSRAGRPETQYF	TGTGCCAGCAGTCGGGCGGGGAGACCAGAGACCCAGTACTTC
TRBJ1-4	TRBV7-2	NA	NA	CASSVNGRNEKLFF	TGTGCCAGCAGCGTTAACGGGAGGAATGAAAAACTGTTTTTT
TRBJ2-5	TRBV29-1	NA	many	CSTEGGSGRETQYF	TGCAGCACAGAGGGCGGCAGCGGCCGAGAGACCCAGTACTTC
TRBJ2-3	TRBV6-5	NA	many	CASTNSDPSTDTQYF	TGTGCCAGCACTAACAGCGACCCTAGCACAGATACGCAGTATTTT
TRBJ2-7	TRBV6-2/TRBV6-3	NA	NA	CASSPAGIGSGSQYF	TGTGCCAGCAGCCCAGCCGGAATCGGGTCGGGGTCCCAGTACTTC
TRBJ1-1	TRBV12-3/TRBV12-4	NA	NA	CASKQGIGTEAFF	TGTGCCAGTAAGCAGGGGATCGGCACTGAAGCTTTCTTT
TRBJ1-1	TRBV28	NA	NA	CASRTLLGRGGNTEAFF	TGTGCCAGCAGAACTCTCCTGGGCAGGGGCGGGAACACTGAAGCTTTCTTT
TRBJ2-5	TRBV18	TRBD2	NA	CASSLVGGAGEQTQYF	TGTGCCAGCTCACTCGTCGGGGGAGCGGGAGAGCAGACCCAGTACTTC
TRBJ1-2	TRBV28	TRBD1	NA	CASSFGTGSSAGYTF	TGTGCCAGCAGTTTCGGGACAGGGTCAAGCGCTGGCTACACCTTC
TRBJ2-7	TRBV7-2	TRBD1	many	CASSLVGQATYEQYF	TGTGCCAGCAGCTTAGTCGGACAGGCTACCTACGAGCAGTACTTC
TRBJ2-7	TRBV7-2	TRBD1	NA	CASSPPTDRAHEQYF	TGTGCCAGCAGCCCACCAACCGACAGGGCCCACGAGCAGTACTTC
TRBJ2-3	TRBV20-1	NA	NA	CSANFRAGNTDTQYF	TGCAGTGCTAACTTCCGGGCGGGAAACACAGATACGCAGTATTTT
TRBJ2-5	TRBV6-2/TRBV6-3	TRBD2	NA	CASSYSSGTSGRAEGSFNQETQYF	TGTGCCAGCAGTTACTCGTCAGGGACCAGCGGGAGGGCCGAGGGGTCCTTCAATCAAGAGACCCAGTACTTC
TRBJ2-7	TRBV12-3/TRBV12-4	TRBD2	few	CASSPRGVAAVLEQYF	TGTGCCAGCAGTCCTCGGGGGGTAGCGGCTGTCCTTGAGCAGTACTTC
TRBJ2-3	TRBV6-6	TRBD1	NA	CASSYDRVGEDTQYF	TGTGCCAGCAGTTATGACAGGGTGGGCGAAGATACGCAGTATTTT
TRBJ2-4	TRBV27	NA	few	CATRGAGAKNIQYF	TGTGCCACACGGGGGGCTGGAGCCAAAAACATTCAGTACTTC
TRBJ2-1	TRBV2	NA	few	CASSDHKNNEQFF	TGTGCCAGCAGTGATCACAAGAACAATGAGCAGTTCTTC
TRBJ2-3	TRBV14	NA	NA	CASSQDWGDPTDTQYF	TGTGCCAGCAGCCAAGATTGGGGGGACCCCACAGATACGCAGTATTTT
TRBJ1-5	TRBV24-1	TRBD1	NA	CATHPGQGNNQPQHF	TGTGCCACTCACCCGGGACAGGGGAACAATCAGCCCCAGCATTTT
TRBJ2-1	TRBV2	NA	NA	CASSGTYNEQFF	TGTGCCAGCAGCGGGACTTACAATGAGCAGTTCTTC
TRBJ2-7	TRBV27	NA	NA	CASSLSNSDRFTYEQYF	TGTGCCAGCAGTTTATCCAATTCCGACAGGTTTACCTACGAGCAGTACTTC
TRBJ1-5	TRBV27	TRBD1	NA	CASRDSGTDSNQPQHF	TGTGCCAGCAGAGACTCCGGGACAGATAGCAATCAGCCCCAGCATTTT
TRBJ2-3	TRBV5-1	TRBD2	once	CASSLYSSGGQDTQYF	TGCGCCAGCAGCTTGTACTCTAGCGGGGGGCAAGATACGCAGTATTTT
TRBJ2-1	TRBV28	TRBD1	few	CASRTRTGALNEQFF	TGTGCCAGCAGAACCCGGACAGGGGCGCTAAATGAGCAGTTCTTC
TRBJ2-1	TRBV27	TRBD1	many	CASSLTGIVNNEQFF	TGTGCCAGCAGTTTGACAGGGATTGTTAACAATGAGCAGTTCTTC
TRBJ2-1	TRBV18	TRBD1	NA	CASSPPLGQGSTEQFF	TGTGCCAGCTCACCACCTTTGGGACAGGGGAGTACTGAGCAGTTCTTC
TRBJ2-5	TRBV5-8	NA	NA	CASNVGETGETQYF	TGTGCCAGCAACGTTGGGGAGACGGGAGAGACCCAGTACTTC
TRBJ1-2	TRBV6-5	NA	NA	CASSYAGAGQTNYGYTF	TGTGCCAGCAGTTACGCCGGCGCGGGGCAGACTAACTATGGCTACACCTTC
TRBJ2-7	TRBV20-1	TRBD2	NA	CSASPGGLGREQYF	TGCAGTGCTAGCCCGGGAGGGCTGGGACGCGAGCAGTACTTC
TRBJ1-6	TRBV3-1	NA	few	CASSQTDSYNSPLHF	TGTGCCAGCAGCCAAACGGACAGTTATAATTCACCCCTCCACTTT
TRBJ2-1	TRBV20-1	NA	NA	CSAYEAGEGQETQFF	TGCAGTGCGTATGAGGCGGGAGAGGGACAAGAGACCCAGTTCTTC
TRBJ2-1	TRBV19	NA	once	CASSPQGSPRNEQFF	TGTGCCAGTAGTCCCCAGGGGAGTCCTAGGAATGAGCAGTTCTTC
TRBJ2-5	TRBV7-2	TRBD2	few	CASSPGLAGGKETQYF	TGTGCCAGCAGCCCGGGACTAGCGGGAGGGAAAGAGACCCAGTACTTC
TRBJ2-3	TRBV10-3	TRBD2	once	CAIGTAGDRDTQYF	TGTGCCATCGGCACAGCGGGAGATCGCGATACGCAGTATTTT
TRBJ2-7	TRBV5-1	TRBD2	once	CASSFTFGRVLRYNEQYF	TGCGCCAGCAGCTTTACGTTTGGGAGGGTTCTTCGGTACAATGAGCAGTACTTC
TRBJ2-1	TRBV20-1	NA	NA	CSTRPSRLSYNEQFF	TGCAGTACTAGACCTAGCAGGCTGTCCTACAATGAGCAGTTCTTC
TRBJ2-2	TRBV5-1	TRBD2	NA	CASSPEGTSTGELFF	TGCGCCAGCAGCCCGGAGGGGACTAGCACCGGGGAGCTGTTTTTT
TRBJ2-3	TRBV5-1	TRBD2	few	CASSLVRGSDTDTQYF	TGCGCCAGCAGCTTGGTTCGCGGGAGCGACACAGATACGCAGTATTTT
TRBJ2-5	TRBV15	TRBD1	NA	CATSQGQGSYNEQYF	TGTGCCACCAGCCAGGGACAGGGTTCTTACAATGAGCAGTACTTC
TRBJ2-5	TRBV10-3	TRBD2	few	CAIRSSGSEQETQYF	TGTGCCATCAGGTCTAGCGGGAGTGAGCAAGAGACCCAGTACTTC
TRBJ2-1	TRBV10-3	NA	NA	CAISTDRDQYNEQFF	TGTGCCATCAGCACCGACCGGGACCAATACAATGAGCAGTTCTTC
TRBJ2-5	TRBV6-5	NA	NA	CASSYEPHQETQYF	TGTGCCAGCAGTTACGAGCCCCACCAAGAGACCCAGTACTTC
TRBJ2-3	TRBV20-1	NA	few	CSASGLASADTQYF	TGCAGTGCTAGTGGCCTAGCGAGCGCAGATACGCAGTATTTT
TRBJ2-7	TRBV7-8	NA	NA	CASSRTDVVYNEQYF	TGTGCCAGCAGCCGGACGGATGTAGTCTACAATGAGCAGTACTTC
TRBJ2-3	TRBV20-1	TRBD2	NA	CSARIRSGRTGTQYF	TGCAGTGCTAGAATCCGTAGCGGGAGAACAGGTACGCAGTATTTT